Presented here are 16 T cell receptor beta chains from one specimen sequenced in a study of blood T cell repertoires in COVID-19. Libraries were prepared by immunoSEQ multiplex PCR; TCRdb keeps only in-frame clonotypes and omits some of them. The sample carries 400,000 to 450,000 clones, 89% recorded once. The sequencing input was peripheral blood. The origin of the receptors is a woman in her thirties or forties with COVID-19, enrolled during active disease.

This chain connects TRBV19 to TRBJ1-1, with 7 bases fitting TRBD1. Looked up from germline, CDR1 is LNHDA and CDR2 is SQIVND (reference sequence). V lost 5 bases, J lost 6 bases, and 9 bases stayed unmatched. This CDR3 spans 14 amino acids. Written as DNA, the CDR3 is TGTGCCAGTAGTCTGAAAGGGACAGCGGCTGAAGCTTTCTTT. Its translation: CASSLKGTAAEAFF.

The gene calls are TRBV6-6 and TRBJ1-1, with TRBD1 matching over 7 bases. The CDR3 length is 16 residues. Germline CDR1 and CDR2: MNHNY and SVGAGI (reference sequence). Losses at the gene ends were 6 bases for V and 2 bases for J; bases not matched to a gene: 12. In nucleotides, the CDR3 is TGTGCCAGCAGCCACCAGGGGGGCGAGCCAAACACTGAAGCTTTCTTT. Residues: CASSHQGGEPNTEAFF.

The chain carries TRBV18 and TRBJ2-1, with D tentatively TRBD2 (5 bases). The CDR3 is made up of 16 amino acids. Germline CDR1 is KGHSH and CDR2 is LQKENI. V shed 3 bases and J shed 5 bases, with 17 bases lying between them. The CDR3 reads CASSPQFSLGDNEQFF. The CDR3 region has the DNA TGTGCCAGCTCACCCCAGTTTTCGCTCGGGGACAATGAGCAGTTCTTC.

The chain employs TRBV19 and TRBJ1-2; D might be TRBD1 (5 bases). The germline V gene encodes CDR1 LNHDA and CDR2 SQIVND (reference sequence). The CDR3 runs 14 residues. The V gene lost 8 bases and the J gene lost 5 bases, with 18 bases spanning the gap. In DNA, the CDR3 is TGTGCCAGTCATCGGCCAGGGCAGTGGTATGGCTACACCTTC. Amino acids: CASHRPGQWYGYTF.

The chain joins TRBV6-6 to TRBJ1-5; 11 nucleotides agree with TRBD1. The trim removed 8 bases at V and 7 bases at J, leaving 4 bases unmatched. Germline V lookup: CDR1 MNHNY, CDR2 SVGAGI (reference sequence). This CDR3 is built from 13 residues. The CDR3: CASWDRGFQPQHF. The CDR3 DNA reads as TGTGCCAGCTGGGACAGGGGGTTCCAGCCCCAGCATTTT.

This chain joins TRBV4-1 and TRBJ1-1; weak D call: TRBD1 (5 bases). The CDR3 has 17 amino acids. CDR1 and CDR2 from the germline V gene are MGHRA and YSYEKL. V gave up 3 bases and J gave up 5 bases, with 22 bases separating them. The CDR3 coding sequence is TGCGCCAGCAGCCAGGCTCAGGGAGGTATCGGGAATACTGAAGCTTTCTTT. This codes for CASSQAQGGIGNTEAFF.

This clone was picked up a small number of times. CDR3 in DNA: TGTGCCAGCAGCCAAGATCCTGAGGGTGGCTACACCTTC. Protein product: CASSQDPEGGYTF. The rearrangement joins TRBV4-2 to TRBJ1-2; D gene ambiguous. This CDR3 is built from 13 residues. Germline V gene lookup returns CDR1 LGHNA and CDR2 YNFKEQ. V dropped 0 bases and J dropped 7 bases, with 9 bases sitting between them.

This clone was found once. This rearrangement joins TRBV5-1 to TRBJ2-7; TRBD2 agrees at 8 bases. Germline CDR1 reads SGHRS; CDR2 reads YFSETQ. V lost 6 bases to trimming and J lost 2 bases; unmatched junction nucleotides: 10. The CDR3 totals 15 residues. This CDR3 reads CASNPGGGRTYEQYF. CDR3 nucleotide sequence: TGCGCCAGCAACCCCGGGGGGGGGAGGACCTACGAGCAGTACTTC.

The genes are TRBV2 and TRBJ1-5, with TRBD1 identical over 7 bases. Germline lookup yields CDR1 SNHLY and CDR2 FYNNEI. CDR3 size: 15 residues. V shed 5 bases and J 5 bases; nucleotides not matched to a gene: 9. CDR3 DNA: TGTGCCAGCAGTTGGGACAGTAGCGGAGATCAGCCCCAGCATTTT. Protein product: CASSWDSSGDQPQHF. Combining the CDR3 with reference TRBV2 and TRBJ1-5 gives the whole variable domain EPEVTQTPSHQVTQMGQEVILRCVPISNHLYFYWYRQILGQKVEFLVSFYNNEISEKSEIFDDQFSVERPDGSNFTLKIRSTKLEDSAMYFCASSWDSSGDQPQHFGDGTRLSIL.

The chain carries TRBV29-1 and TRBJ1-1; TRBD1 is a possible D gene (6 bases). Germline V gene lookup returns CDR1 SQVTM and CDR2 ANQGSEA. The CDR3 loop spans 12 amino acids. With 4 bases removed from V and 7 bases from J, the gap between germline ends came to 13 bases. CDR3 loop: CSVARQGYEAFF. The CDR3 DNA is TGCAGCGTTGCGCGGCAGGGGTATGAAGCTTTCTTT. The full variable domain, in which reference TRBV29-1 and TRBJ1-1 provide the parts outside the CDR3, is SAVISQKPSRDICQRGTSLTIQCQVDSQVTMMFWYRQQPGQSLTLIATANQGSEATYESGFVIDKFPISRPNLTFSTLTVSNMSPEDSSIYLCSVARQGYEAFFGQGTRLTVV.

The chain carries TRBV2 and TRBJ2-2; unclear D gene. The CDR3 covers 14 residues. CDR1 and CDR2 from the germline V gene are SNHLY and FYNNEI. Trimming cost V 5 bases and J 4 bases, with 11 bases left between them. CDR3 loop: CASSYREFTGELFF. The CDR3 region has the DNA TGTGCCAGCAGTTACAGAGAATTCACCGGGGAGCTGTTTTTT.

The CDR3 DNA sequence: TGCAGCGCCAAAGGGGATAACTATGGCTACACCTTC. Protein sequence: CSAKGDNYGYTF. The V and J genes are TRBV29-1 and TRBJ1-2, with D perhaps matching TRBD1 (5 bases). Trimming stripped 7 bases from V and 1 base from J, with 10 bases between. CDR1 and CDR2 (germline): SQVTM, ANQGSEA. CDR3 length equals 12 residues.

The V gene is TRBV10-3, the J gene TRBJ1-2; D is perhaps TRBD1 (5 bases). The V and J ends lost 7 bases and 4 bases respectively, with 13 bases between them. The CDR3 extends over 13 amino acids. Germline values: CDR1 ENHRY, CDR2 SYGVKD. This CDR3 is CAIKQEIFYGYTF. The CDR3, as DNA: TGTGCCATCAAACAGGAAATCTTCTATGGCTACACCTTC.

The DNA for the CDR3 is TGTGCCAGCAGTGAAGGGAGCACATACAATCAGCCCCAGCATTTT. Its protein product is CASSEGSTYNQPQHF. The rearrangement uses TRBV6-1 and TRBJ1-5, with unresolved D. The V end lost 1 base, the J end lost 3 bases, and 10 bases lay between the germline ends. In germline, CDR1 is MNHNS, CDR2 SASEGT. The CDR3 length is 15 residues.

The chain combines TRBV6-1 with TRBJ1-2; 9 bases fit TRBD1. This CDR3 is 16 amino acids long. Germline V gives CDR1 MNHNS, CDR2 SASEGT. V dropped 4 bases and J dropped 4; count of bases not matched to a gene: 10. In DNA form, the CDR3 reads TGTGCCAGCAGTGTTTCTCTAATGGGACAGGGCTATGGCTACACCTTC. This sequence encodes CASSVSLMGQGYGYTF.

The chain is built from TRBV4-3 and TRBJ2-3; 8 bases align to TRBD1. CDR1 is LGHNA and CDR2 is YSLEER in the germline V gene. CDR3 length equals 17 residues. With V trimmed by 2 bases and J by 2 bases, 9 bases remained unmatched. The CDR3 region is CASSQNKRQGITDTQYF. The CDR3 bases are TGCGCCAGCAGCCAAAACAAACGACAGGGGATCACAGATACGCAGTATTTT.